The TCR beta chain described here comes from a study of T cell responses to AZD1222 COVID-19 vaccine. The repertoire was sequenced with immunoSEQ multiplex PCR; TCRdb's copy has only in-frame clones and lacks some. The sample includes about 130,000 clones, approximately 83% of them seen just once. The CDR3 sequence is 16 residues long. The V end was cut by 4 bases, the J end by 4 bases, with 16 bases between. Looked up from germline, CDR1 is MNHNS and CDR2 is SASEGT. The sample in question was peripheral blood, obtained on day 0 of AZD1222 vaccination. The origin of this receptor is an adult in good health. This chain connects TRBV6-1 to TRBJ1-4; weak D call: TRBD1 (6 bases). CDR3 amino acids: CASSAFGQTYNEKLFF. The CDR3 DNA follows: TGTGCCAGCAGTGCATTCGGACAGACATATAATGAAAAACTGTTTTTT.